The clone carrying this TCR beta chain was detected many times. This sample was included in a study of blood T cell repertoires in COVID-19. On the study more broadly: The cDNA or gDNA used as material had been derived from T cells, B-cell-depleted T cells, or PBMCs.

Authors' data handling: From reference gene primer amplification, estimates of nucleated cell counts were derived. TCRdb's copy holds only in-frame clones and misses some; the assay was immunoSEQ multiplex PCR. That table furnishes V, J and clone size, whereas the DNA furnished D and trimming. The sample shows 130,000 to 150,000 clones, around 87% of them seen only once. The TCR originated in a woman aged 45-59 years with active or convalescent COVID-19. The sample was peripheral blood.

CDR3 in DNA: TGTGCCAGCAGGGGACAGGGTTATAGGGATGAGCAGTTCTTC. It yields the protein CASRGQGYRDEQFF. The rearrangement links TRBV9 to TRBJ2-1; the match to TRBD1 covers 9 bases. The CDR3 has 14 amino acids. V shed 5 bases, J shed 8 bases, and the junction held 8 bases outside the gene matches. Germline V CDR1 and CDR2: SGDLS, YYNGEE.